These 24 T cell receptor beta chains originate from one sample sequenced in a study of radiotherapy plus CTLA-4 blockade in lung cancer (dated by TCRdb to about 2018). The library was produced with the immunoSEQ multiplex PCR assay. TCRdb took this table from immuneACCESS and kept in-frame rearrangements with V and J called. Such tables lack part of the clones; where checked against another copy, unresolved V genes explain under half of the gap, and the rest is unexplained. Within this sample are some 110,000 clones, with more than 65% of them counted one time only. The ten largest clones capture 4.5% to 6.5% of the sample. The sample was peripheral blood, taken from a patient treated with radiotherapy plus ipilimumab. These receptor sequences come from a human donor with non-small cell lung cancer who had a partial response to radiotherapy plus ipilimumab.

The V gene is TRBV5-6, the J gene TRBJ1-4; D gene unclear. CDR1 and CDR2 (germline): SGHDT, YYEEEE. This CDR3 has 14 residues. V lost 5 bases, J lost 0 bases, and 8 bases lay in between. The CDR3 here is CASRQAATNEKLFF. CDR3 DNA sequence: TGTGCCAGCAGGCAGGCAGCAACTAATGAAAAACTGTTTTTT. Based on the CDR3 plus reference TRBV5-6 and TRBJ1-4, the full variable domain is DAGVTQSPTHLIKTRGQQVTLRCSPKSGHDTVSWYQQALGQGPQFIFQYYEEEERQRGNFPDRFSGHQFPNYSSELNVNALLLGDSALYLCASRQAATNEKLFFGSGTQLSVL.

In DNA form, the CDR3 reads TGTGCCAGTAGGACCGGAGTAGTATCTGGAAACACCATATATTTT. Translation: CASRTGVVSGNTIYF. The genes are TRBV19 and TRBJ1-3; D not certain. Germline CDR1 reads LNHDA; CDR2 reads SQIVND (reference sequence). The CDR3 has 15 amino acids. V gave up 6 bases and J gave up 1 base, with 13 bases separating them.

The chain links TRBV7-9 to TRBJ2-1, with TRBD2 identical over 9 bases. J was trimmed by 2 bases and V by 6 bases; bases with no gene match: 17. This CDR3 contains 19 residues. Germline values: CDR1 SEHNR, CDR2 FQNEAQ (reference sequence). Here the CDR3 reads CASRWTKTLAGVPYNEQFF. The CDR3, as DNA: TGTGCCAGCAGATGGACAAAAACGTTAGCGGGAGTACCCTACAATGAGCAGTTCTTC.

This rearrangement joins TRBV7-2 to TRBJ1-2, with TRBD1 as a possible D gene (5 bases). This CDR3 contains 17 residues. V was trimmed by 1 base and J by 3 bases, leaving 18 bases between them. CDR1 SGHTA and CDR2 FQGNSA come from the germline V gene. The chain's CDR3 is CASSLELSRGGDYGYTF. Here the CDR3 DNA reads TGTGCCAGCAGCTTAGAATTGAGCCGGGGGGGTGACTATGGCTACACCTTC.

This clone was seen a single time. The chain joins TRBV4-1 to TRBJ1-1; D not certain. Trimming left V 5 bases short and J 6 bases short, with 10 bases between. Germline CDR1 is MGHRA and CDR2 is YSYEKL. CDR3 length equals 12 residues. The CDR3 loop reads CASSNRIAEAFF. The CDR3 DNA reads as TGCGCCAGCAGCAACCGCATAGCTGAAGCTTTCTTT.

The chain recombines TRBV2 with TRBJ2-3; the D gene is possibly TRBD2 (6 bases). The CDR3 has 14 amino acids. Germline V lookup: CDR1 SNHLY, CDR2 FYNNEI. With 7 bases removed from V and 7 bases from J, the gap between germline ends came to 18 bases. CDR3: CASTPRGSTYTQYF. For the CDR3, the DNA is TGTGCCAGCACCCCGCGGGGAAGCACGTATACGCAGTATTTT.

The J gene is TRBJ2-7, the V gene TRBV21-1; TRBD1 was called by the table and not checked on the DNA. TRBV21-1 is an annotated pseudogene. The CDR3 totals 13 residues. This CDR3 is CASRRTEIYEQYV. Here the CDR3 DNA reads TGTGCCAGCAGAAGGACAGAGATCTACGAGCAGTACGTC.

The chain carries TRBV19 and TRBJ2-6, with a weak D call TRBD2 (5 bases). This CDR3 contains 15 residues. With 4 bases removed from V and 2 bases from J, the gap between germline ends came to 9 bases. CDR1 and CDR2 (germline): LNHDA, SQIVND (reference sequence). The CDR3 bases are TGTGCCAGTAGTACCCCCGGGGCTGGGGCCAACGTCCTGACTTTC. It encodes CASSTPGAGANVLTF.

In this sample, this clone turned up once. The rearrangement uses TRBV6-6 and TRBJ2-1, with D unresolved. The CDR3 has 11 amino acids. Per germline, CDR1 MNHNY and CDR2 SVGAGI (reference sequence). V shed 4 bases and J shed 5 bases, with 3 bases lying between them. The CDR3 DNA is TGTGCCAGCAGTTTAAACAATGAGCAGTTCTTC. This codes for CASSLNNEQFF.

V usage is TRBV7-8 and J usage is TRBJ2-7; 11 bases fit TRBD2. Germline lookup yields CDR1 SGHVS and CDR2 FQNEAQ. The CDR3 is 15 residues long. Trimming at V came to 4 bases and at J to 4 bases, leaving 6 bases not matched to a gene. The CDR3 reads CASSSGLAGIYEQYF. As DNA, the CDR3 is TGTGCCAGCAGCTCCGGACTAGCGGGTATTTACGAGCAGTACTTC.

The chain is built from TRBV9 and TRBJ1-5; 8 bases are a match to TRBD1. The V and J ends lost 1 base and 5 bases, in that order; junction bases with no gene match: 5. This CDR3 has 15 amino acids. Germline CDR1 and CDR2: SGDLS and YYNGEE. CDR3 sequence: CASSVTGGGYQPQHF. The CDR3 nucleotides read TGTGCCAGCAGCGTAACAGGGGGAGGCTATCAGCCCCAGCATTTT.

The chain employs TRBV28 and TRBJ1-1; the D gene is possibly TRBD1 (5 bases). Germline V lookup: CDR1 MDHEN, CDR2 SYDVKM. The CDR3 runs 14 residues. V gave up 0 bases and J gave up 5 bases, with 10 bases separating them. DNA for the CDR3: TGTGCCAGCAGTTTATGGGTGGGGGGGACTGAAGCTTTCTTT. Encoded protein: CASSLWVGGTEAFF.

The chain joins TRBV10-3 to TRBJ2-2; TRBD2 is a possible D gene (6 bases). In germline, CDR1 is ENHRY, CDR2 SYGVKD. V gave up 3 bases and J gave up 10 bases, with 9 bases separating them. The CDR3 has 12 residues. The DNA for the CDR3 is TGTGCCATCAGTGACTGGGGGGAGGAGCTGTTTTTT. This sequence encodes CAISDWGEELFF.

The rearrangement links TRBV19 to TRBJ2-5; D may be TRBD2 (5 bases). From germline, CDR1 is LNHDA and CDR2 SQIVND (reference sequence). The CDR3 spans 13 residues. With 6 bases removed from V and 4 bases from J, the gap between germline ends came to 12 bases. Here the CDR3 reads CASREGSGETQYF. The CDR3 DNA sequence: TGTGCCAGTAGAGAGGGCAGCGGAGAGACCCAGTACTTC. Filled out from reference TRBV19 and TRBJ2-5, the complete variable domain reads DGGITQSPKYLFRKEGQNVTLSCEQNLNHDAMYWYRQDPGQGLRLIYYSQIVNDFQKGDIAEGYSVSREKKESFPLTVTSAQKNPTAFYLCASREGSGETQYFGPGTRLLVL.

As for this clone: In the same sample, other DNA sequences code for this CDR3. V is TRBV9 and J is TRBJ2-1, with 8 bases fitting TRBD2. The V gene end was trimmed by 1 base and the J gene end by 2 bases; junction bases not matched to a gene: 2. The germline gives CDR1 SGDLS, CDR2 YYNGEE. The CDR3 sequence is 15 residues long. In DNA form, the CDR3 reads TGTGCCAGCAGCGTAAGCGGGAGCCCCTACAATGAGCAGTTCTTC. Amino acid sequence: CASSVSGSPYNEQFF. The variable domain in full, completed from reference TRBV9 and TRBJ2-1, reads DSGVTQTPKHLITATGQRVTLRCSPRSGDLSVYWYQQSLDQGLQFLIQYYNGEERAKGNILERFSAQQFPDLHSELNLSSLELGDSALYFCASSVSGSPYNEQFFGPGTRLTVL.

The J gene is TRBJ1-2, the V gene TRBV29-1; TRBD1 might be the D (6 bases). V lost 2 bases, J lost 8 bases, and 12 bases lay in between. The CDR3 length is 12 residues. Germline V gives CDR1 SQVTM, CDR2 ANQGSEA. The CDR3 DNA reads as TGCAGCGTTGAACGGGGGGGCGGCGGCTACACCTTC. It translates to CSVERGGGGYTF.

This rearrangement joins TRBV5-1 to TRBJ2-3; 8 bases fit TRBD2. V lost 4 bases and J lost 6; bases outside the gene matches: 16. The germline V gene encodes CDR1 SGHRS and CDR2 YFSETQ. This CDR3 comprises 17 residues. The CDR3 is CASSPGTAGLAGDTQYF. The CDR3 nucleotides read TGCGCCAGCAGCCCCGGGACTGCCGGGTTAGCGGGGGATACGCAGTATTTT.

The J gene is TRBJ1-5, the V gene TRBV5-1; D is uncertain. Germline assignment: CDR1 SGHRS and CDR2 YFSETQ. Trimming removed 0 bases from V and 4 bases from J, with 11 bases in between. CDR3 length: 15 residues. CDR3: CASSLGLDDNQPQHF. The CDR3 DNA is TGCGCCAGCAGCTTGGGACTGGATGATAATCAGCCCCAGCATTTT. The whole variable domain, remainder taken from reference TRBV5-1 and TRBJ1-5, is KAGVTQTPRYLIKTRGQQVTLSCSPISGHRSVSWYQQTPGQGLQFLFEYFSETQRNKGNFPGRFSGRQFSNSRSEMNVSTLELGDSALYLCASSLGLDDNQPQHFGDGTRLSIL.

The V gene is TRBV18, the J gene TRBJ2-7, with 11 bases identical to TRBD1. Germline assignment: CDR1 KGHSH and CDR2 LQKENI. This CDR3 has 14 residues. With V trimmed by 6 bases and J by 12 bases, 13 bases remained unmatched. In nucleotides, the CDR3 is TGTGCCAGCTCCCCGGGACAGGGGGAACAGAGTTGGTACGTC. This sequence encodes CASSPGQGEQSWYV.

This rearrangement joins TRBV11-2 to TRBJ1-4, with a tentative D call TRBD1 (6 bases). V was shortened by 5 bases and J by 8 bases, with 15 bases between the two germline ends. The CDR3 is made up of 14 amino acids. Germline V gene data show CDR1 as SGHAT and CDR2 as FQNNGV. The CDR3 loop is CASSPQGSGEKLFF. The CDR3 DNA sequence: TGTGCCAGCAGCCCACAGGGTAGCGGGGAAAAACTGTTTTTT.

The gene calls are TRBV5-1 and TRBJ2-3; 8 bases align to TRBD1. V dropped 0 bases and J dropped 2; count of bases not matched to a gene: 5. Germline V gene sequence: CDR1 SGHRS, CDR2 YFSETQ. CDR3 length equals 16 residues. The CDR3 protein is CASSLGQGRFTDTQYF. In DNA form, the CDR3 reads TGCGCCAGCAGCTTGGGACAGGGGAGGTTCACAGATACGCAGTATTTT.

This chain joins TRBV5-6 and TRBJ2-2, with a weak D call TRBD2 (5 bases). Looked up from germline, CDR1 is SGHDT and CDR2 is YYEEEE. Deletions cut 3 bases from V and 1 base from J, with 13 bases between. The CDR3 extends over 16 amino acids. CDR3 DNA sequence: TGTGCCAGCAGCTATACTAGTGGCGGGAACACCGGGGAGCTGTTTTTT. It yields the protein CASSYTSGGNTGELFF. Complete variable domain (other parts from reference TRBV5-6 and TRBJ2-2): DAGVTQSPTHLIKTRGQQVTLRCSPKSGHDTVSWYQQALGQGPQFIFQYYEEEERQRGNFPDRFSGHQFPNYSSELNVNALLLGDSALYLCASSYTSGGNTGELFFGEGSRLTVL.

The V call is TRBV5-1, the J call TRBJ2-2; TRBD2 matches at 11 bases. V lost 0 bases to trimming and J lost 5 bases; unmatched junction nucleotides: 6. This CDR3 is built from 17 residues. CDR1 is SGHRS, CDR2 YFSETQ, per germline. DNA for the CDR3: TGCGCCAGCAGCTTGGTTATCACTAGCGGGAGAACCGGGGAGCTGTTTTTT. Residues: CASSLVITSGRTGELFF.

The chain joins TRBV10-3 to TRBJ2-7, with D possibly being TRBD1 (6 bases). The CDR3 runs to 11 residues. V lost 10 bases, J lost 4 bases, and 11 bases lay in between. From germline, CDR1 is ENHRY and CDR2 SYGVKD. DNA for the CDR3: TGTGCCACAGGACAGAATTACGAGCAGTACTTC. Its protein product is CATGQNYEQYF.